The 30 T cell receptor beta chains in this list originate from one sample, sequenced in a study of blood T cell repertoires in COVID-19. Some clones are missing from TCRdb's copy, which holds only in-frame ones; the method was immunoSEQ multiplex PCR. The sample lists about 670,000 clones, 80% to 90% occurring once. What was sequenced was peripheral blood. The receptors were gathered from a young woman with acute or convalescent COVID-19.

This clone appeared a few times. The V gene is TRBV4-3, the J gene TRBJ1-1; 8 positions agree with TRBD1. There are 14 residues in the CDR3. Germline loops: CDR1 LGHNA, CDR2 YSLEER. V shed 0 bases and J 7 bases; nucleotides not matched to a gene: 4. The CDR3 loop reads CASSQDQQGGEAFF. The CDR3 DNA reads TGCGCCAGCAGCCAAGACCAACAGGGGGGTGAAGCTTTCTTT.

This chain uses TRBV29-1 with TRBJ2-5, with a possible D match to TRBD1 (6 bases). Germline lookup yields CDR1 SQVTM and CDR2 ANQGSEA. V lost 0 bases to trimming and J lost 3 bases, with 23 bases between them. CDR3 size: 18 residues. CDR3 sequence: CSVEDRWGDRKAKETQYF. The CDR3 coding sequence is TGCAGCGTTGAAGATCGGTGGGGAGACAGGAAGGCAAAAGAGACCCAGTACTTC.

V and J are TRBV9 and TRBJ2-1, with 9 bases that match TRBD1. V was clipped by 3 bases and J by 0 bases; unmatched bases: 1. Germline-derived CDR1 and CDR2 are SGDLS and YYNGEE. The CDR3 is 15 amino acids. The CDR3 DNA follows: TGTGCCAGCAGCGAGGGACAGGGCTCCTACAATGAGCAGTTCTTC. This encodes CASSEGQGSYNEQFF.

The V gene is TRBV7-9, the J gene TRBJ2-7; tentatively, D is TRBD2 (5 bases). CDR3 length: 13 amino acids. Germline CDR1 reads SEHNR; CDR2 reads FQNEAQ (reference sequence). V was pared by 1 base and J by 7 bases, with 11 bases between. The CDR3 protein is CASSLDKSGEQYF. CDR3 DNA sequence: TGTGCCAGCAGCTTAGATAAGAGCGGAGAGCAGTACTTC.

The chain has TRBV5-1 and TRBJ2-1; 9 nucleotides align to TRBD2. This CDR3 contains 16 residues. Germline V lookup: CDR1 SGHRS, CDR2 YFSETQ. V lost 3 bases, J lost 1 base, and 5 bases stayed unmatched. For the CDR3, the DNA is TGCGCCAGCAGCTATTCGGGACTAGCATCCTACAATGAGCAGTTCTTC. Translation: CASSYSGLASYNEQFF.

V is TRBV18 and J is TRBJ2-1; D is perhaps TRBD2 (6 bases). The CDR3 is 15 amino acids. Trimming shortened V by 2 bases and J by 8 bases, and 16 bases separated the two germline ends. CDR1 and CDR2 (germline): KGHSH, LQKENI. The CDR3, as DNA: TGTGCCAGCTCACCAGCGGGACCACCCTCCCATGAGCAGTTCTTC. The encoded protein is CASSPAGPPSHEQFF.

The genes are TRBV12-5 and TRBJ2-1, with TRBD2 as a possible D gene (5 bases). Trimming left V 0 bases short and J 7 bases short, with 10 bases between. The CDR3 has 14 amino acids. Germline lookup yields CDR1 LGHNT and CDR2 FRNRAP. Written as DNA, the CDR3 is TGTGCTAGTGGTTTGGTAGTCTCGGGGAATGAGCAGTTCTTC. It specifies CASGLVVSGNEQFF.

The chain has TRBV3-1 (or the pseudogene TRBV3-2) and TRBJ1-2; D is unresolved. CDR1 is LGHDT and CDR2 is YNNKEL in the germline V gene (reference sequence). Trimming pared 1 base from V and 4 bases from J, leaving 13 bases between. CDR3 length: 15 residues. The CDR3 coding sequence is TGTGCCAGCAGCCAAGTGGCAGGAAACTTCTATGGCTACACCTTC. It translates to CASSQVAGNFYGYTF.

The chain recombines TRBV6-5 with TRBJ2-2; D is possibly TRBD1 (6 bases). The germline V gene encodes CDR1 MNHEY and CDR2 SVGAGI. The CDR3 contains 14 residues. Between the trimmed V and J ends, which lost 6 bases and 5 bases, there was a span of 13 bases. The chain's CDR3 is CASRRAGETGELFF. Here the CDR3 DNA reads TGTGCCAGCAGGAGGGCAGGGGAGACCGGGGAGCTGTTTTTT.

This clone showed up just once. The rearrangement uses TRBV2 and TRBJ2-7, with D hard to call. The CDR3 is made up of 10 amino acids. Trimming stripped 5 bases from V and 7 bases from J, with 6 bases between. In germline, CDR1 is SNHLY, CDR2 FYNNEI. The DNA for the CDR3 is TGTGCCAGCAGTATATATGAGCAGTACTTC. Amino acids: CASSIYEQYF.

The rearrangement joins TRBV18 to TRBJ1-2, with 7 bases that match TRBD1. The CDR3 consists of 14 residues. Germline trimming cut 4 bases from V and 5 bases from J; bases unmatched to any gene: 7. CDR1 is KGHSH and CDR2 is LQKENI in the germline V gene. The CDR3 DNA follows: TGTGCCAGCTCACAGGGGGCTTCAAAGTATGGCTACACCTTC. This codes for CASSQGASKYGYTF.

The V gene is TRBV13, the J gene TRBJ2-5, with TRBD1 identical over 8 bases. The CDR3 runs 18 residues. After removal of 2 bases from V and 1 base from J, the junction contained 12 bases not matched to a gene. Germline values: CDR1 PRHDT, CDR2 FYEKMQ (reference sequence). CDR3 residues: CASSLILLTGTGQETQYF. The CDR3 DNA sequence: TGTGCCAGCAGCTTAATTCTCCTAACCGGGACAGGCCAAGAGACCCAGTACTTC.

In nucleotides, the CDR3 is TGTGCTAGTGGTTTGGTTGTCGGGGAGCAGGACCTAAAGACCCAGTACTTC. Translated, it gives CASGLVVGEQDLKTQYF. This chain links TRBV12-5 with TRBJ2-5; D perhaps matches TRBD2 (5 bases). There are 17 residues in the CDR3. Trimming stripped 0 bases from V and 6 bases from J, with 20 bases between. Germline loops: CDR1 LGHNT, CDR2 FRNRAP.

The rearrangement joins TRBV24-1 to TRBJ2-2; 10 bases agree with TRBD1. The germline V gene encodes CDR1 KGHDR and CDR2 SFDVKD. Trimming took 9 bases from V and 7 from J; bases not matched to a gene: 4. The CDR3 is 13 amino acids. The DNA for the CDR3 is TGTGCCACCGGGACAGGGGTTCTCGGGGAGCTGTTTTTT. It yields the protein CATGTGVLGELFF.

The CDR3 protein is CASSVGRRTGHYGYTF. CDR3 DNA sequence: TGTGCCAGCAGCGTGGGGAGGAGGACAGGGCACTATGGCTACACCTTC. This chain joins TRBV9 and TRBJ1-2; 8 bases map to TRBD1. V gave up 2 bases and J gave up 3 bases; unmatched junction bases: 9. The CDR3 totals 16 residues. Germline lookup yields CDR1 SGDLS and CDR2 YYNGEE.

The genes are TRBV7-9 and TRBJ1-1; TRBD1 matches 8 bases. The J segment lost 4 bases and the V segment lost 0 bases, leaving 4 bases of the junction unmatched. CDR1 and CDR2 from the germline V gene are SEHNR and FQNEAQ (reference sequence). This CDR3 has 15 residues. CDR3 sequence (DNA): TGTGCCAGCAGCTTAGCGCAGGGGGCGAGCACTGAAGCTTTCTTT. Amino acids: CASSLAQGASTEAFF.

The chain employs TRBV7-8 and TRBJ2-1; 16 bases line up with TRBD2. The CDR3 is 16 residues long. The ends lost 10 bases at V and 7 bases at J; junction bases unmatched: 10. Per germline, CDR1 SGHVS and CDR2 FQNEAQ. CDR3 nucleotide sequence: TGTGCCACGTCTCCGGGACTAGCGGGGGGGCCTAATGAGCAGTTCTTC. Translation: CATSPGLAGGPNEQFF.

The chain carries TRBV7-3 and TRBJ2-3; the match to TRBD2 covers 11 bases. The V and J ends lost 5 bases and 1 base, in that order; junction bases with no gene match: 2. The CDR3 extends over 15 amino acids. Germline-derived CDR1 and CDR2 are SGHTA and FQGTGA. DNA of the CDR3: TGTGCCAGCAGCGCGACTAGCGGGGGCACAGATACGCAGTATTTT. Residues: CASSATSGGTDTQYF.

As DNA, the CDR3 is TGCGCCAGCAGCTTGTATCCGGATAGCGGGGTCTCCTACGAGCAGTACTTC. Its translation is CASSLYPDSGVSYEQYF. This chain joins TRBV5-1 and TRBJ2-7; 8 bases agree with TRBD2. The CDR3 sequence is 17 residues long. Trimming cost V 1 base and J 0 bases; bases outside gene matches: 9. The V gene's germline CDR1 is SGHRS and CDR2 YFSETQ.

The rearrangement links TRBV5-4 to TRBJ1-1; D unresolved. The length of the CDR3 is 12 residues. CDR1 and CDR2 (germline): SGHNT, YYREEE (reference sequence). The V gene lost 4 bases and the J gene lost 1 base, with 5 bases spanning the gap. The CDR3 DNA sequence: TGTGCCAGCAGCCCTTGGAACACTGAAGCTTTCTTT. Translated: CASSPWNTEAFF.

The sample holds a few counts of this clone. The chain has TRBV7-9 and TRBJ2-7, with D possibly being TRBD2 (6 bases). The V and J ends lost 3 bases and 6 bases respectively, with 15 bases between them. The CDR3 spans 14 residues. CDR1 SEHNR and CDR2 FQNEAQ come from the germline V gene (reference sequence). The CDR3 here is CASSLRGTFGEQYF. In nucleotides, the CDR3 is TGTGCCAGCAGCTTGCGGGGAACCTTTGGCGAGCAGTACTTC.

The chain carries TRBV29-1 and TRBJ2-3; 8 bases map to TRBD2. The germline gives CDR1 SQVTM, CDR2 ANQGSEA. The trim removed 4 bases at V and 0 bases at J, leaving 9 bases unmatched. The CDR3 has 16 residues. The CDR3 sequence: CSVGPPGLASTDTQYF. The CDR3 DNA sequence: TGCAGCGTTGGGCCACCCGGACTAGCCAGCACAGATACGCAGTATTTT.

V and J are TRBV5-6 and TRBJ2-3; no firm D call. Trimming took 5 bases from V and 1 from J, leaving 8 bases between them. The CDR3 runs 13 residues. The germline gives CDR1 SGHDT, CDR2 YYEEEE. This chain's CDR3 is CASRITGTDTQYF. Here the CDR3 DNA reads TGTGCCAGCAGAATCACAGGCACAGATACGCAGTATTTT.

The CDR3 region is CASSPYRGQGNSEAFF. The CDR3 DNA reads TGTGCCAGTAGTCCGTACCGGGGACAGGGGAACAGCGAAGCTTTCTTT. The chain is built from TRBV19 and TRBJ1-1, with 10 bases aligning to TRBD1. J was trimmed by 8 bases and V by 5 bases; bases with no gene match: 14. The CDR3 contains 16 residues. Per germline, CDR1 LNHDA and CDR2 SQIVND (reference sequence).

CDR3 coding DNA: TGCGCCAGCAGCCCGGAAGGGGCTAGCGGGGGGGCGAATACGCAGTATTTT. It is translated as CASSPEGASGGANTQYF. V usage is TRBV4-1 and J usage is TRBJ2-3; 12 bases map to TRBD2. The junction had 12 bases not matched to a gene; V was cut back by 4 bases and J by 7 bases. Germline CDR1 is MGHRA and CDR2 is YSYEKL. This CDR3 has 17 residues.

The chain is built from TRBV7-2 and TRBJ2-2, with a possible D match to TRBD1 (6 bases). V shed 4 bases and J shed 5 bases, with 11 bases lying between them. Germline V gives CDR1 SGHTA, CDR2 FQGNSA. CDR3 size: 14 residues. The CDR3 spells CASSSGEVTGELFF. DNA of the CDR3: TGTGCCAGCAGCTCAGGGGAAGTAACCGGGGAGCTGTTTTTT.

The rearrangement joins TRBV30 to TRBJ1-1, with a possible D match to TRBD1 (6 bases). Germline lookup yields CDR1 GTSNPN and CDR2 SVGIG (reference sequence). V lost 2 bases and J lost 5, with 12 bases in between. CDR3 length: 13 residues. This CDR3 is CAWSPHRGTEAFF. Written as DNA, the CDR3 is TGTGCCTGGAGTCCCCATAGGGGGACTGAAGCTTTCTTT. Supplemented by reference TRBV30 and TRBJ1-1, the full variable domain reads SQTIHQWPATLVQPVGSPLSLECTVEGTSNPNLYWYRQAAGRGLQLLFYSVGIGQISSEVPQNLSASRPQDRQFILSSKKLLLSDSGFYLCAWSPHRGTEAFFGQGTRLTVV.

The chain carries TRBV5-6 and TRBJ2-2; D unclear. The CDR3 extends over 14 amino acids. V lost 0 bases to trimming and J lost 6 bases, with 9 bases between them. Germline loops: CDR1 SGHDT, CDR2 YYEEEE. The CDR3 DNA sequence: TGTGCCAGCAGCTTGGGATCGGCGGCCGGGGAGCTGTTTTTT. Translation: CASSLGSAAGELFF.

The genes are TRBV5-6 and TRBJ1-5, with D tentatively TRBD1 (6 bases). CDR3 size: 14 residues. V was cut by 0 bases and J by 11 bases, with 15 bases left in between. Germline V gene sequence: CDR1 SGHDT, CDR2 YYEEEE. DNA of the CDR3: TGTGCCAGCAGCTTGGGCAGGGGTTTGGGGGCCCAGCATTTT. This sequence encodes CASSLGRGLGAQHF.

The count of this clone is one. CDR3 sequence: CASRRPLAGGTSTDTQYF. CDR3 in DNA: TGTGCCAGCAGGAGACCCTTAGCGGGGGGTACTAGCACAGATACGCAGTATTTT. V and J are TRBV2 and TRBJ2-3, with 10 positions matching TRBD2. Germline CDR1 is SNHLY and CDR2 is FYNNEI. After removal of 6 bases from V and 0 bases from J, the junction contained 12 bases not matched to a gene. The CDR3 covers 18 residues.